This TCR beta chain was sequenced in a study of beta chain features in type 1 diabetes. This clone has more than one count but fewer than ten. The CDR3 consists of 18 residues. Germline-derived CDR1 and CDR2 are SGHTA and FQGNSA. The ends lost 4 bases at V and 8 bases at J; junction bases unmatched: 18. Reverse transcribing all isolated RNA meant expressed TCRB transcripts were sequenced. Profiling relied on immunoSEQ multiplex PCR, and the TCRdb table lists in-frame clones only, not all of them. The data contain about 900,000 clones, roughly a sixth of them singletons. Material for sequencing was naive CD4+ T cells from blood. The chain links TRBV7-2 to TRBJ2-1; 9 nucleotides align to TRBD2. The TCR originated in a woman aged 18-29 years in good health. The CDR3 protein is CASSSSQIRGGRAYEQFF. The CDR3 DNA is TGTGCCAGCAGCTCAAGTCAGATTCGAGGCGGGAGGGCCTATGAGCAGTTCTTC. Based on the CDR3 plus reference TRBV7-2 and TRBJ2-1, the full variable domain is GAGVSQSPSNKVTEKGKDVELRCDPISGHTALYWYRQSLGQGLEFLIYFQGNSAPDKSGLPSDRFSAERTGGSVSTLTIQRTQQEDSAVYLCASSSSQIRGGRAYEQFFGPGTRLTVL.